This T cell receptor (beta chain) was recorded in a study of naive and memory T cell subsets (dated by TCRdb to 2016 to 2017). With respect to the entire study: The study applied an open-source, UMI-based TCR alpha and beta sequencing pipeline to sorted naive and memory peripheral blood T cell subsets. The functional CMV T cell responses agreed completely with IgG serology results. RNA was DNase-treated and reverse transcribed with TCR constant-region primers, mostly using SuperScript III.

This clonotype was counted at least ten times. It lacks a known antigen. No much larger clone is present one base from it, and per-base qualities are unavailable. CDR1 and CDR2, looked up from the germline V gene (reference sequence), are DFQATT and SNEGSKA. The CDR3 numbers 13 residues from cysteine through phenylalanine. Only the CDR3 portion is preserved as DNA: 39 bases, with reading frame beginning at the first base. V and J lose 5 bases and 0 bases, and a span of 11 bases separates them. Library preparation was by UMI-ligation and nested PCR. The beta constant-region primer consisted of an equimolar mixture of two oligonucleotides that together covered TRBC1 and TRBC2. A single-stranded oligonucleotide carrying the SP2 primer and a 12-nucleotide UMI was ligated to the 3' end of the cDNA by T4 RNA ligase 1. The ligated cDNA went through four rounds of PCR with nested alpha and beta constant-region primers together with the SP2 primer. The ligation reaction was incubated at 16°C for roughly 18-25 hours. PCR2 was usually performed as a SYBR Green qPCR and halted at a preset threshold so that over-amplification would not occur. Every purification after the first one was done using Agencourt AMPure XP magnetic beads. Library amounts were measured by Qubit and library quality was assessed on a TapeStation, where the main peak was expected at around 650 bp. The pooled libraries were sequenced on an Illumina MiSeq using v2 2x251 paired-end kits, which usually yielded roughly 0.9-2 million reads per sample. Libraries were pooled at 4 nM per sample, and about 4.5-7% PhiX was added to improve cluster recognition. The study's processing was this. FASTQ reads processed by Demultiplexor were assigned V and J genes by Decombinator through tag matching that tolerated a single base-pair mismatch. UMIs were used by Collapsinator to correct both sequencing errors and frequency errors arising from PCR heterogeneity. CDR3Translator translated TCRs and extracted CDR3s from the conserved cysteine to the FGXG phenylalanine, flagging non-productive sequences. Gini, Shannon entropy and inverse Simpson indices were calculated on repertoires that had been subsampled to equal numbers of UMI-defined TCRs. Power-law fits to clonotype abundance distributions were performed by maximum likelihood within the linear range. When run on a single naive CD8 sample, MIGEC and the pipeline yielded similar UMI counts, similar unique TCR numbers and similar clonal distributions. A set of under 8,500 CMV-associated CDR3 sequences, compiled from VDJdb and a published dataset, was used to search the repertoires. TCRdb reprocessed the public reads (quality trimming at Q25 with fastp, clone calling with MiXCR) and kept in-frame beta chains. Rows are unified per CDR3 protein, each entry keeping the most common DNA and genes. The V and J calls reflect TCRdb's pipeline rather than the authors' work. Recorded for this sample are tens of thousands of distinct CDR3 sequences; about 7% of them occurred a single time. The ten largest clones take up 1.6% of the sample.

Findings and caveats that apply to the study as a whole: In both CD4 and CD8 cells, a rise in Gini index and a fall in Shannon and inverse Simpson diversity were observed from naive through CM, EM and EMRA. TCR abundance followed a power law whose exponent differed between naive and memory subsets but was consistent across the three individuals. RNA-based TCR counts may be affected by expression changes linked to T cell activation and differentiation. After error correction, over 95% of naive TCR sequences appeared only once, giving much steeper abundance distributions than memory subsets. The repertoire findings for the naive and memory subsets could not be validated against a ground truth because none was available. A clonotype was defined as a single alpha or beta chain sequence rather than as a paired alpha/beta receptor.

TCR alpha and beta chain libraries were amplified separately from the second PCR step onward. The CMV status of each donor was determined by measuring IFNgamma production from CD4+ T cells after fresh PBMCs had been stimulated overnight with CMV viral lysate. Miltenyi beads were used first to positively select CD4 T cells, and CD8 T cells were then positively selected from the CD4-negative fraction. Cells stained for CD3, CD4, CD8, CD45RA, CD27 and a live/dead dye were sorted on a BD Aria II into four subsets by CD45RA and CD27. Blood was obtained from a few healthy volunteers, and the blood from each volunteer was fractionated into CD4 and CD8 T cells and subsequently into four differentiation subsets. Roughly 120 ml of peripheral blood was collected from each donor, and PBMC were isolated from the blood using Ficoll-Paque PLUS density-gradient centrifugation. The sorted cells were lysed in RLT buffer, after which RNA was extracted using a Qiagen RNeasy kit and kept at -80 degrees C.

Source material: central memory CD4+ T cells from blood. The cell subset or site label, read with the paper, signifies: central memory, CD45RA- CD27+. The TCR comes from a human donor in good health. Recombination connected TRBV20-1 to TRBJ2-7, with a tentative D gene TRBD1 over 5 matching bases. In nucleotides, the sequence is TGCAGTGCTCTTGACAGCAACTCCTACGAGCAGTACTTC. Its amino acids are CSALDSNSYEQYF.